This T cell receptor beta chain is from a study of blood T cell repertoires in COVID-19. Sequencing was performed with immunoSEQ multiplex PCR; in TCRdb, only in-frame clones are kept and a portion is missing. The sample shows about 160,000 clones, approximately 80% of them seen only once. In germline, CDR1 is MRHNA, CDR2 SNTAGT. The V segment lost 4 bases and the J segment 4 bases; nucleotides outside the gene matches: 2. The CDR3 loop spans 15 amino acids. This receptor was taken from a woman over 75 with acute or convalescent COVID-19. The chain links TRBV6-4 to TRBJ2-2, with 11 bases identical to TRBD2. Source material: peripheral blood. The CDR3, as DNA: TGTGCCAGCAGTGTGACTAGCGGGGTCACCGGGGAGCTGTTTTTT. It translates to CASSVTSGVTGELFF.